The TCR beta chain under discussion was sequenced for a study of blood T cell repertoires in COVID-19. Sequencing used immunoSEQ multiplex PCR; TCRdb keeps in-frame clones, though not all of them. In the table there are approximately 260,000 clones, just under 90% of which are singletons. Germline CDR1 and CDR2: MDHEN and SYDVKM. The CDR3 loop spans 16 amino acids. Trimming took off 5 bases at V and 7 bases at J, with 23 bases between the two ends. The chain couples TRBV28 to TRBJ2-5, with D perhaps matching TRBD1 (7 bases). Sequencing was carried out using PBMCs or T cells enriched from blood (not recorded which). The clonotype originates from an older woman who had recovered from COVID-19. In DNA form, the CDR3 reads TGTGCCAGCAGTCAACTCCCGGGACAGCGGGCCGCGACCCAGTACTTC. Translating it yields CASSQLPGQRAATQYF.